This entry concerns a single T cell receptor (beta chain). Its antigen is still unknown. The input lacks base qualities; no much larger clone sits a single base away. The meaning of the sample's treatment or condition label: roughly 18 received Ad26.COV2.S at low or high dose, single or two shots; about 5 received placebo; per-sample allocation not given. For vaccine and placebo recipients, the sequenced repertoires came from samples collected on day 63 after the first injection. Between 29 July and 7 August 2020, Cohort 1b enrolled 25 adults aged 18-55 years at one site in Boston, USA. Ad26.COV2.S was a replication-incompetent adenovirus type 26 vector expressing a prefusion-stabilized SARS-CoV-2 spike protein from the original Wuhan strain. The data belong to a study of Ad26.COV2.S vaccination and SARS-CoV-2 variants (dated by TCRdb to 2020 to 2023). With regard to the full study: Vaccine-arm donors were drawn from COV1001, a multicentre, randomized, double-blind, placebo-controlled phase I-IIa trial of Ad26.COV2.S in healthy adults. A total of 32 samples were included in the TCR-sequenced set, comprising around 19 Ad26.COV2.S vaccine recipients, 5 placebo recipients and 8 SARS-CoV-2 convalescent individuals. The specificity and breadth of SARS-CoV-2-reactive T cell receptors after Ad26.COV2.S vaccination were assessed by TCRbeta repertoire sequencing. Participants in the trial were split at random into five groups of five each, receiving low-dose or high-dose Ad26.COV2.S once or twice, or else placebo on both occasions. Throughout the experiments and outcome assessment, investigators stayed blinded to trial group allocation. Ad26.COV2.S was administered intramuscularly at a dose of 5x10^10 or 1x10^11 viral particles, either as one shot or as two shots given 56 days apart. The study at large found these results: After vaccination, substantial breadth of spike-specific CD8+ and CD4+ T cell responses was reported. The study was not powered for comparison of responses between vaccine doses or regimens. Compared with placebo recipients, Ad26.COV2.S recipients showed higher spike-specific TCR breadth (P = 0.0014). Comparable non-spike TCR breadth was observed between vaccine and placebo recipients, consistent with only spike being contained in the vaccine. The authors noted that total T cell responses may have been underestimated by the TCR breadth and depth analyses.

CDR1 SGHDT and CDR2 YYEEEE are derived from the germline V gene. V has 5 bases trimmed and J has 7 bases trimmed; junction bases matching no gene number 9. The CDR3 sequence holds 14 residues, the cysteine and phenylalanine included. The read is trimmed to its CDR3 DNA, 42 bases read in frame from base 1. TCRbeta CDR3 regions were sequenced with the immunoSEQ Assay. After extraction, genomic DNA underwent amplification by bias-controlled multiplex PCR, followed by high-throughput sequencing. Concerning the study's data processing: Collapsing and filtering of sequences were performed to quantify the absolute abundance of each unique TCRbeta CDR3 region. T cell fraction was estimated by normalizing TCRbeta template counts to usable DNA, with usable DNA measured through amplification of reference genes found in all nucleated cells. Repertoire TCRs were annotated as SARS-CoV-2-specific when V gene, CDR3 amino acid sequence and J gene were exactly matched to a known reactive TCR set. The reference SARS-CoV-2 TCR set was obtained from MIRA and was filtered for enrichment in COVID-19-positive ImmuneCODE repertoires, whereby public or cross-reactive TCRs were removed. Using the MIRA antigens, annotated TCRs were further analysed by specific ORF or by position within an ORF. Breadth was defined as the number of annotated unique rearrangements divided by the total number of unique productive rearrangements, and depth was defined as the summed frequency of the annotated unique rearrangements. TCR breadth was compared between groups using two-sided Wilcoxon rank-sum tests. TCRdb took this table from immuneACCESS and kept in-frame rearrangements with V and J called. Such tables lack part of the clones; where checked against another copy, unresolved V genes explain under half of the gap, and the rest is unexplained. V, J and clone size were drawn from that table, and D and trimming were deduced from the DNA. This sample lists hundreds of thousands of clones; 85% to 90% were detected once. In total, the top ten clones hold just under 5% of the sample.

This sample comprised peripheral blood, obtained in a trial of Ad26.COV2.S vaccine versus placebo. The V and J genes are TRBV5-6 and TRBJ1-2; TRBD1 lines up with 9 middle nucleotides. This TCR was sampled from a person aged 18-65 years who received the Ad26.COV2.S COVID-19 vaccine or a placebo. The sequenced DNA: TGTGCCAGCAGTCAAGACAGGGGGTCGGTTGGCTACACCTTC. This yields the protein CASSQDRGSVGYTF.